The clone carrying this TCR beta chain was seen a handful of times. Its cognate antigen is unknown. The germline CDR1 and CDR2 sequences are MNHNY and SVGAGI (reference sequence). The CDR3 length is 13 residues. V was pared by 2 bases and J by 6 bases, with 10 bases between. This sample is part of a study of cytomegalovirus exposure and HLA in healthy donors. Study summary: A previous analysis identified 90 million to 140 million unique TCR beta sequences derived from around 180 million T cells. General study points: An analysis done earlier found most TCR beta V segments productive about 90% or about 30% of the time.

Healthy bone marrow donors made up the donor group. PCR involved 60 Vbeta and 13 Jbeta primers. Method: immunoSEQ multiplex PCR; TCRdb's copy keeps in-frame clones and lacks some. The sample yields approximately 130,000 clones, roughly 8.8% seen once. This TCR was recovered from a middle-aged woman in good health and CMV-seropositive. The V and J genes are TRBV6-6 and TRBJ1-2, with D maybe TRBD1 (5 bases). Specimen: PBMCs. The CDR3 sequence: CASSYEGRDGYTF. The CDR3 DNA sequence: TGTGCCAGCAGTTACGAGGGGAGGGATGGCTACACCTTC.